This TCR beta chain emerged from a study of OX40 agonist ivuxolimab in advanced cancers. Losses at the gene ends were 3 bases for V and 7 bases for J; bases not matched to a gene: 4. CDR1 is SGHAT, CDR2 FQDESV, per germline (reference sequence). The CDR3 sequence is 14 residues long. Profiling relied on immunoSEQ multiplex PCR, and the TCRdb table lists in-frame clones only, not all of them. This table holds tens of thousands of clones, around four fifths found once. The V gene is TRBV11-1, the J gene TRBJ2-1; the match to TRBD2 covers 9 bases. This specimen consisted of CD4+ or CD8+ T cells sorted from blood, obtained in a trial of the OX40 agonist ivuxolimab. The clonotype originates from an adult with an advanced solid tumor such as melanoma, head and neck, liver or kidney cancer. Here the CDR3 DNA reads TGTGCCAGCAGCTTGGGTAGCGGGGGTAATGAGCAGTTCTTC. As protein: CASSLGSGGNEQFF.